The T cell receptor (beta chain) described here comes from a study of graft-versus-host responses after intestinal transplantation. Study details: All recipients were given anti-thymocyte globulin induction, and tacrolimus and steroids were then administered for about three years.

This clone was observed once. Its antigen is still unknown. TCRdb's table, derived via immunoSEQ multiplex PCR, lists solely in-frame clones and lacks some. The sample contains fewer than 85,000 clones, approximately 96% of which appear only once. The germline gives CDR1 MNHEY, CDR2 SVGAGI. J was trimmed by 4 bases and V by 7 bases; bases with no gene match: 6. The CDR3 has 13 residues. This material consisted of unstimulated CD8+ T cells sorted from spleen or lymph node cells, taken before intestinal transplant. The chain is built from TRBV6-5 and TRBJ1-1, with 7 bases that match TRBD1. The origin of this receptor is a human donor who received an intestinal transplant. The CDR3: CASIQGGGTEAFF. CDR3 DNA sequence: TGTGCCAGCATCCAGGGGGGGGGCACTGAAGCTTTCTTT.